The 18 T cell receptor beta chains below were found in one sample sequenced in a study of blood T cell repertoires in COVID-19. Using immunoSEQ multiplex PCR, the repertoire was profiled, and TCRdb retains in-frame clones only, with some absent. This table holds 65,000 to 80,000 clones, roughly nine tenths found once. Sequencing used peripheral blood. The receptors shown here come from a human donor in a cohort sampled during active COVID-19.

As DNA, the CDR3 is TGTGCCAGCAGCTTGCTCACTAGCGGGGCGAACACCGGGGAGCTGTTTTTT. Translated, it gives CASSLLTSGANTGELFF. The chain combines TRBV7-9 with TRBJ2-2, with TRBD2 matching 10 bases. Germline V gene data show CDR1 as SEHNR and CDR2 as FQNEAQ (reference sequence). V was pared by 3 bases and J by 0 bases, with 4 bases of the junction left unmatched. The CDR3 consists of 17 residues.

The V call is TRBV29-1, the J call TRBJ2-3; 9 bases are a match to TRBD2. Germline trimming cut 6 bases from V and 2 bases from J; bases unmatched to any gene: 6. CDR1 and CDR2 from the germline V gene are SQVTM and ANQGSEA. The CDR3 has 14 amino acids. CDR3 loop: CSVRLAAVTDTQYF. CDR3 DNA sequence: TGCAGCGTCCGACTAGCGGCCGTCACAGATACGCAGTATTTT.

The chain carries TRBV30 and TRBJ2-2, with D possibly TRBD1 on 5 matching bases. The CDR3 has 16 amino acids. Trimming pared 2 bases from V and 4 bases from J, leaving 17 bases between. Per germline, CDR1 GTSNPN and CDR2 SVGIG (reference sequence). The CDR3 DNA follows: TGTGCCTGGAGTCAGTCTCCCAGGGTAGGCACCGGGGAGCTGTTTTTT. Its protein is CAWSQSPRVGTGELFF.

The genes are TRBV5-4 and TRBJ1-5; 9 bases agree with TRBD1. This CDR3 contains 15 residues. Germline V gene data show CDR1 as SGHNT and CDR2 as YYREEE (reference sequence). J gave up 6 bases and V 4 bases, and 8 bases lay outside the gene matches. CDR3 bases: TGTGCCAGCAGCCAGGGGACAGGGTTGGGTCAGCCCCAGCATTTT. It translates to CASSQGTGLGQPQHF.

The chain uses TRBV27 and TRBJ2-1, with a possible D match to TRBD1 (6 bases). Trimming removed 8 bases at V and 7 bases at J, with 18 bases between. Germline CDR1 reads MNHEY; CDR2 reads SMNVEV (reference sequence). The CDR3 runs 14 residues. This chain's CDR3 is CASSTGQGLNEQFF. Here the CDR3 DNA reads TGTGCCAGCTCTACCGGCCAGGGGCTAAATGAGCAGTTCTTC.

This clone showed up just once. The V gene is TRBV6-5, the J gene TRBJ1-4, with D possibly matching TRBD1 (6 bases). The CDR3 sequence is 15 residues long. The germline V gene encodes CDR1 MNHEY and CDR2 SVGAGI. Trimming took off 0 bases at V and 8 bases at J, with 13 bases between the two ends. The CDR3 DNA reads TGTGCCAGCAGTTACTCGTTCAAGGGGGAAGAAAAACTGTTTTTT. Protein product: CASSYSFKGEEKLFF.

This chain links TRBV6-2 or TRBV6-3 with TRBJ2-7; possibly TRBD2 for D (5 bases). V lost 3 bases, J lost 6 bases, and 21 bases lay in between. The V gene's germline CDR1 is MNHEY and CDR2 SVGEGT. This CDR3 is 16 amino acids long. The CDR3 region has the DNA TGTGCCAGCAGTTATAACGGCCCCAGACGGGGTTGCGAGCAGTACTTC. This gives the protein CASSYNGPRRGCEQYF.

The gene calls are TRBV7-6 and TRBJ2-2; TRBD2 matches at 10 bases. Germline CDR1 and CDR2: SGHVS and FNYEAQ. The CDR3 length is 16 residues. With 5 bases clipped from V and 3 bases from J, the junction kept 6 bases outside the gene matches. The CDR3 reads CASSLSGTSDTGELFF. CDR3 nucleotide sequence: TGTGCCAGCAGCCTCTCCGGGACTAGCGACACCGGGGAGCTGTTTTTT.

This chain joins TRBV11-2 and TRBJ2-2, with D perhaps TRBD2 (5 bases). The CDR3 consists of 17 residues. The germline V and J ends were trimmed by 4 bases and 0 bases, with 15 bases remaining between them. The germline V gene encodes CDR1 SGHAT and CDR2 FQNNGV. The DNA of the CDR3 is TGTGCCAGCAGCTCGAACGGGAATCGGGCGAACACCGGGGAGCTGTTTTTT. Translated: CASSSNGNRANTGELFF.

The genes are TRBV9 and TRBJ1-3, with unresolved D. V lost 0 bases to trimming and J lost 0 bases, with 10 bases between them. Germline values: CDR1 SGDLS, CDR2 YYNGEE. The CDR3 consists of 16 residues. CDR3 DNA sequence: TGTGCCAGCAGCGTAGCTGGGCAGATCTCTGGAAACACCATATATTTT. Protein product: CASSVAGQISGNTIYF.

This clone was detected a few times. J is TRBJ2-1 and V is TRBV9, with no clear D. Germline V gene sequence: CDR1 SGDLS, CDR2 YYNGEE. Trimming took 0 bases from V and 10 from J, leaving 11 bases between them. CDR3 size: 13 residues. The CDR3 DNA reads TGTGCCAGCAGCGTAGGAAGCGTCGGAGAGCAGTTCTTC. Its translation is CASSVGSVGEQFF. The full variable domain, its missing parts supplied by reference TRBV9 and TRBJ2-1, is DSGVTQTPKHLITATGQRVTLRCSPRSGDLSVYWYQQSLDQGLQFLIQYYNGEERAKGNILERFSAQQFPDLHSELNLSSLELGDSALYFCASSVGSVGEQFFGPGTRLTVL.

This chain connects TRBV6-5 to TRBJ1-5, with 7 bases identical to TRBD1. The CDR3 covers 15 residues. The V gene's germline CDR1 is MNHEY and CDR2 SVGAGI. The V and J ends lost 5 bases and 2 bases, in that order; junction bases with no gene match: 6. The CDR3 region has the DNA TGTGCCAGCAGTACCCGGACAGGCGGCAATCAGCCCCAGCATTTT. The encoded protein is CASSTRTGGNQPQHF.

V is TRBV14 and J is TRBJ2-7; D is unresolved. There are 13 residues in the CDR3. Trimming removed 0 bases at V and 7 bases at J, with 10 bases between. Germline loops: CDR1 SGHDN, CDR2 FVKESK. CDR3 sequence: CASSQDDAREQYF. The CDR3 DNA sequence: TGTGCCAGCAGCCAAGACGATGCGCGAGAGCAGTACTTC.

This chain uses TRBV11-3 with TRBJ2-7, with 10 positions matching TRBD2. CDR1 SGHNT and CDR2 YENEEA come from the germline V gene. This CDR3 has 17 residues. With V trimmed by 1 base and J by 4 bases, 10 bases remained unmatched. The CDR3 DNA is TGTGCCAGCAGCTTAGGACCCTCTAGCGGGAGCAAGTACGAGCAGTACTTC. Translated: CASSLGPSSGSKYEQYF. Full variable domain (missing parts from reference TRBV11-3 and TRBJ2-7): EAGVVQSPRYKIIEKKQPVAFWCNPISGHNTLYWYLQNLGQGPELLIRYENEEAVDDSQLPKDRFSAERLKGVDSTLKIQPAELGDSAVYLCASSLGPSSGSKYEQYFGPGTRLTVT.

For the CDR3, the DNA is TGTGCCAGCAGCGGGGGGACAGGGAGCTCCTACGAGCAGTACTTC. This codes for CASSGGTGSSYEQYF. The chain combines TRBV5-6 with TRBJ2-7, with 9 bases lining up with TRBD1. CDR3 size: 15 residues. Losses at the gene ends were 4 bases for V and 0 bases for J; bases not matched to a gene: 5. Germline-derived CDR1 and CDR2 are SGHDT and YYEEEE. Full variable domain (remainder filled in from reference TRBV5-6 and TRBJ2-7): DAGVTQSPTHLIKTRGQQVTLRCSPKSGHDTVSWYQQALGQGPQFIFQYYEEEERQRGNFPDRFSGHQFPNYSSELNVNALLLGDSALYLCASSGGTGSSYEQYFGPGTRLTVT.

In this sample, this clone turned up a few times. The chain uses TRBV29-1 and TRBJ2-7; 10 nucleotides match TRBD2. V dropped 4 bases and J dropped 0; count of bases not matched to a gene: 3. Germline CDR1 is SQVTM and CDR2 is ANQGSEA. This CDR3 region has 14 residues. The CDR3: CSVALAGYSYEQYF. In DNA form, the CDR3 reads TGCAGCGTTGCACTAGCGGGATACTCCTACGAGCAGTACTTC.

In nucleotides, the CDR3 is TGTGCCAGCAGCGGACTAGCGGAACAAGAGACCCAGTACTTC. Its translation: CASSGLAEQETQYF. This chain uses TRBV7-2 with TRBJ2-5; 10 nucleotides line up with TRBD2. The CDR3 sequence is 14 residues long. CDR1 and CDR2 from the germline V gene are SGHTA and FQGNSA. With V trimmed by 5 bases and J by 2 bases, 2 bases remained unmatched.

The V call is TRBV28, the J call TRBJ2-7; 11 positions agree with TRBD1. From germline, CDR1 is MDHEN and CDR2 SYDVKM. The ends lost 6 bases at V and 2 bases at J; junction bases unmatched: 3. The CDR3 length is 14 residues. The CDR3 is CASSWTGGAYEQYF. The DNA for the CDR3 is TGTGCCAGCAGCTGGACAGGGGGCGCCTACGAGCAGTACTTC.